Below are 19 T cell receptor beta chains sequenced from a single sample in a study of T cell repertoires in cytomegalovirus infection. A single record per CDR3 protein comes from TCRdb applying MiXCR to the reads. This table holds under 300,000 distinct CDR3 sequences, around 15% found once. The material sequenced was CD8+ T cells from PBMCs. The receptors come from a human donor in good health (CMV status not recorded). Some clones in this sample may be carry-over from other donors' samples.

Ten or more counts support this clonotype. This sequence joins TRBV7-6 and TRBJ2-2; tentative D call: TRBD2 (5 bases). The ends were cut back, 3 bases at V and 0 bases at J, with 11 bases in the middle. Germline-derived CDR1 and CDR2 are SGHVS and FNYEAQ. This CDR3 contains 16 residues. CDR3 sequence reads: CASSFSRTSNTGELFF. The DNA of the CDR3 is TGTGCCAGCAGCTTTTCACGGACTTCGAACACCGGGGAGCTGTTTTTT.

This chain joins TRBV28 and TRBJ2-5, with D perhaps matching TRBD2 (7 bases). The germline V gene encodes CDR1 MDHEN and CDR2 SYDVKM. Trimming removed 8 bases from V and 5 bases from J, with 39 bases in between. The CDR3 is 21 amino acids. CDR3 bases: TGTGCCAGCGTCTTTGGAGCGCGTCTAGGCGGCGGGGGCCCACTTATTGAGACCCAGTACTTC. Translating gives CASVFGARLGGGGPLIETQYF.

This clonotype showed up many times. The chain joins TRBV7-9 to TRBJ2-7; D is ambiguous. The CDR3 runs to 14 residues. Trimming took off 4 bases at V and 3 bases at J, with 13 bases between the two ends. CDR1 is SEHNR and CDR2 is FQNEAQ in the germline V gene (reference sequence). This CDR3 is CASSSQRSFYEQYF. CDR3 nucleotides: TGTGCCAGCAGCTCCCAACGGTCCTTCTACGAGCAGTACTTC. Based on the CDR3 plus reference TRBV7-9 and TRBJ2-7, the full variable domain is DTGVSQNPRHKITKRGQNVTFRCDPISEHNRLYWYRQTLGQGPEFLTYFQNEAQLEKSRLLSDRFSAERPKGSFSTLEIQRTEQGDSAMYLCASSSQRSFYEQYFGPGTRLTVT.

About this clonotype itself: A much larger clone lies one base from this, so it may be a read error. J is TRBJ1-5 and V is TRBV19, with no clear D. CDR1 LNHDA and CDR2 SQIVND come from the germline V gene (reference sequence). The CDR3 has 14 residues. The ends were cut back, 7 bases at V and 0 bases at J, with 10 bases in the middle. As DNA, the CDR3 is TGTGCCAGTAATCTGGGCCATAGCAATCAGCCCCAGCATTTT. Protein sequence: CASNLGHSNQPQHF.

This clonotype showed up just a few times. This sequence joins TRBV6-5 and TRBJ2-7; D remains ambiguous. With 0 bases removed from V and 7 bases from J, the gap between germline ends came to 10 bases. The CDR3 extends over 13 amino acids. Germline CDR1 MNHEY, CDR2 SVGAGI. CDR3 bases: TGTGCCAGCAGTTACTCGGATAACGGGGAGCAGTACTTC. Translated: CASSYSDNGEQYF.

This clonotype showed up just a few times. The CDR3 DNA reads as TGTGCCAGCAGCCTCCAGGGTACCAATACTCAGCCCCAGCATTTT. It is translated as CASSLQGTNTQPQHF. The chain recombines TRBV3-1 with TRBJ1-5; D perhaps matches TRBD1 (5 bases). The CDR3 runs to 15 residues. Trimming left V 4 bases short and J 6 bases short, with 16 bases between. Germline V gene sequence: CDR1 LGHDT, CDR2 YNNKEL (reference sequence).

In this sample, this clonotype turned up a few times. The gene calls are TRBV20-1 and TRBJ1-2, with D unresolved. Germline V CDR1 and CDR2: DFQATT, SNEGSKA (reference sequence). Trimming left V 0 bases short and J 3 bases short, with 14 bases between. CDR3 size: 15 residues. The CDR3 sequence is CSARDPSATYYGYTF. CDR3 nucleotides: TGCAGTGCTAGAGATCCGTCCGCCACATACTATGGCTACACCTTC.

The chain couples TRBV12-5 to TRBJ1-2; D uncertain. This CDR3 has 13 amino acids. Looked up from germline, CDR1 is LGHNT and CDR2 is FRNRAP. Deletions cut 6 bases from V and 0 bases from J, with 8 bases between. The CDR3 reads CASGYTTNYGYTF. Written as DNA, the CDR3 is TGTGCTAGTGGGTATACAACTAACTATGGCTACACCTTC.

This clonotype was seen ten or more times. The rearrangement uses TRBV12-3 or TRBV12-4 and TRBJ1-3; D is possibly TRBD1 (6 bases). The CDR3 consists of 15 residues. V gave up 4 bases and J gave up 8 bases, with 18 bases separating them. The CDR3, as DNA: TGTGCCAGCAGTTACGGGGGGCCACCGTTTGACACCATATATTTT. Translating it yields CASSYGGPPFDTIYF.

The V gene is TRBV5-1, the J gene TRBJ2-5; weak D call: TRBD1 (6 bases). The V gene lost 0 bases and the J gene lost 3 bases, with 9 bases spanning the gap. This CDR3 contains 14 residues. Germline lookup yields CDR1 SGHRS and CDR2 YFSETQ. For the CDR3, the DNA is TGCGCCAGCAGCTTGGATCGACAGGAAGAGACCCAGTACTTC. It translates to CASSLDRQEETQYF.

The chain combines TRBV7-6 with TRBJ2-7, with 10 positions matching TRBD2. Germline CDR1 reads SGHVS; CDR2 reads FNYEAQ. Trimming at V came to 5 bases and at J to 1 base, leaving 5 bases not matched to a gene. The CDR3 extends over 15 amino acids. Written as DNA, the CDR3 is TGTGCCAGCAGCCGGCAACTAGCGGGGTCCTACGAGCAGTACTTC. It specifies CASSRQLAGSYEQYF.

This clonotype was found many times. The rearrangement links TRBV7-2 to TRBJ2-7, with 7 nucleotides matching TRBD1. The CDR3 is 14 amino acids. Germline V gives CDR1 SGHTA, CDR2 FQGNSA. J lost 2 bases, V lost 4 bases, and 5 bases had no gene match. The CDR3 reads CASSSQDRTYEQYF. The CDR3 bases are TGTGCCAGCAGCTCCCAGGACAGGACCTACGAGCAGTACTTC.

Regarding this clonotype: The junction and the germline gene differ at one end; a read error may be behind it. The chain is built from TRBV2 and TRBJ2-5, with 11 nucleotides matching TRBD2. Germline CDR1 SNHLY, CDR2 FYNNEI. This CDR3 is 17 amino acids long. The CDR3 sequence is CVSSLGTSGLYQETQYF. CDR3 nucleotide sequence: TGTGTCAGCAGTCTGGGGACTAGCGGACTGTACCAAGAGACCCAGTACTTC.

The gene calls are TRBV20-1 and TRBJ2-1; perhaps TRBD2 as D (5 bases). V was clipped by 5 bases and J by 3 bases, with 8 bases between them. In germline, CDR1 is DFQATT, CDR2 SNEGSKA (reference sequence). This CDR3 contains 12 residues. CDR3: CSAGSSYNEQFF. CDR3 nucleotide sequence: TGCAGTGCTGGGAGCAGCTACAATGAGCAGTTCTTC.

In its sample, this clonotype was seen a few times. This sequence joins TRBV4-1 and TRBJ2-7, with D uncertain. Germline V gene sequence: CDR1 MGHRA, CDR2 YSYEKL. This CDR3 spans 17 amino acids. The V end lost 0 bases, the J end lost 3 bases, and 18 bases lay between the germline ends. As DNA, the CDR3 is TGCGCCAGCAGCCAAGATTTAGGCCCTCGGGCGTACTACGAGCAGTACTTC. Amino acid sequence: CASSQDLGPRAYYEQYF.

This clonotype was seen only once. The chain employs TRBV7-2 and TRBJ2-5; the match to TRBD1 covers 7 bases. The germline V gene has CDR1 SGHTA and CDR2 FQGNSA. Trimming removed 4 bases from V and 2 bases from J; junction bases left unmatched: 1. The CDR3 has 13 amino acids. The CDR3 region is CASSSGQQETQYF. CDR3 nucleotide sequence: TGTGCCAGCAGCTCGGGACAGCAAGAGACCCAGTACTTC.

In this sample, this clonotype turned up a few times. The chain carries TRBV11-1 and TRBJ2-1; D is perhaps TRBD1 (5 bases). Germline V CDR1 and CDR2: SGHAT, FQDESV (reference sequence). Trimming stripped 3 bases from V and 8 bases from J, with 8 bases between. The CDR3 extends over 12 amino acids. The CDR3 region is CASSFWGDEQFF. CDR3 bases: TGTGCCAGCAGCTTCTGGGGCGATGAGCAGTTCTTC.

This clonotype appeared a few times. This sequence joins TRBV29-1 and TRBJ2-7; 10 nucleotides match TRBD2. CDR3 size: 13 residues. Germline values: CDR1 SQVTM, CDR2 ANQGSEA. V shed 7 bases, J shed 4 bases, and the junction held 7 bases outside the gene matches. The CDR3 sequence is CSASGGDGYEQYF. CDR3 nucleotides: TGCAGCGCAAGCGGGGGGGATGGTTACGAGCAGTACTTC.

The chain employs TRBV4-1 and TRBJ1-6; a weak D match, TRBD1 (5 bases). Germline-derived CDR1 and CDR2 are MGHRA and YSYEKL. V shed 5 bases and J shed 5 bases, with 19 bases lying between them. The CDR3 totals 17 residues. The chain's CDR3 is CASSITPGFNDNSPLHF. CDR3 nucleotide sequence: TGCGCCAGCAGCATAACCCCAGGGTTTAACGATAATTCACCCCTCCACTTT.